Following are 31 T cell receptor beta chains from one sample sequenced in a study of neurological immune-mediated disorders. In TCRdb, the 5' RACE reads were re-called with MiXCR into one record per CDR3 protein. The data show 35,000 to 50,000 distinct CDR3 sequences, roughly 2.5% seen once. The source material was PBMCs. The receptors derive from a man aged 45-65 years with multiple sclerosis.

The V gene is TRBV19, the J gene TRBJ1-5, with TRBD1 matching over 8 bases. V dropped 6 bases and J dropped 7; count of bases not matched to a gene: 5. From germline, CDR1 is LNHDA and CDR2 SQIVND (reference sequence). The CDR3 covers 13 residues. CDR3 loop: CASRTGEGQPQHF. The CDR3 region has the DNA TGTGCCAGTAGGACAGGGGAAGGGCAGCCCCAGCATTTT.

Ten or more counts support this clonotype. The chain combines TRBV5-1 with TRBJ2-2, with TRBD1 identical over 8 bases. Germline-derived CDR1 and CDR2 are SGHRS and YFSETQ. V dropped 1 base and J dropped 4; count of bases not matched to a gene: 3. The CDR3 covers 15 residues. The CDR3 loop reads CASSLLGQGTGELFF. In DNA form, the CDR3 reads TGCGCCAGCAGCTTGTTAGGACAGGGCACCGGGGAGCTGTTTTTT.

The sample holds a few counts of this clonotype. The chain has TRBV5-1 and TRBJ2-6; no reliable D call. The CDR3 runs 15 residues. With 4 bases removed from V and 0 bases from J, the gap between germline ends came to 8 bases. Germline V CDR1 and CDR2: SGHRS, YFSETQ. CDR3 nucleotides: TGCGCCAGCAGCGCTCATATCTCTGGGGCCAACGTCCTGACTTTC. The encoded protein is CASSAHISGANVLTF.

The J gene is TRBJ1-3, the V gene TRBV10-3; no reliable D call. The CDR3 is made up of 15 amino acids. V lost 4 bases, J lost 1 base, and 11 bases lay in between. Germline CDR1 reads ENHRY; CDR2 reads SYGVKD. In nucleotides, the CDR3 is TGTGCCATCAGTGCGGGCGAGGGTTCTGGAAACACCATATATTTT. Protein product: CAISAGEGSGNTIYF.

This clonotype was detected ten times or more. This rearrangement joins TRBV5-1 to TRBJ2-2; the D is unclear. V lost 0 bases and J lost 0, with 9 bases in between. Looked up from germline, CDR1 is SGHRS and CDR2 is YFSETQ. The CDR3 extends over 16 amino acids. This CDR3 is CASSLVASPNTGELFF. The CDR3 DNA reads TGCGCCAGCAGCTTGGTTGCCAGCCCGAACACCGGGGAGCTGTTTTTT.

At least ten counts were recorded for this clonotype. The chain links TRBV6-6 to TRBJ2-1, with 7 positions matching TRBD1. CDR1 is MNHNY, CDR2 SVGAGI, per germline (reference sequence). The CDR3 is 14 residues long. Unmatched junction bases numbered 4, after V lost 1 base and J lost 7 bases. In nucleotides, the CDR3 is TGTGCCAGCAGTTACTGGGACAGTTTGAATGAGCAGTTCTTC. Translated, it gives CASSYWDSLNEQFF.

The sample holds many counts of this clonotype. The chain has TRBV11-2 and TRBJ1-2; 10 bases fit TRBD1. The CDR3 loop spans 16 amino acids. V shed 4 bases, J shed 4 bases, and the junction held 9 bases outside the gene matches. From germline, CDR1 is SGHAT and CDR2 FQNNGV. The CDR3 DNA reads TGTGCCAGCAGCTCCGGGACAGGGGACCTTAGCTATGGCTACACCTTC. Translated: CASSSGTGDLSYGYTF.

The sample holds many counts of this clonotype. This rearrangement joins TRBV20-1 to TRBJ1-5; D gene unclear. CDR3 length equals 12 residues. V was pared by 3 bases and J by 4 bases, with 7 bases between. The germline CDR1 and CDR2 sequences are DFQATT and SNEGSKA (reference sequence). The CDR3 DNA is TGCAGTGCTAGTGGAGGGAATCAGCCCCAGCATTTT. Translation: CSASGGNQPQHF.

This clonotype was observed many times. This rearrangement joins TRBV24-1 to TRBJ2-6, with TRBD1 matching 7 bases. V trimming: 5 bases; J trimming: 2 bases; junction bases outside the gene matches: 5. This CDR3 is 16 amino acids long. Germline V gives CDR1 KGHDR, CDR2 SFDVKD. CDR3 bases: TGTGCCACCAGTGTTCAGGGGGAGACTGGGGCCAACGTCCTGACTTTC. Its translation is CATSVQGETGANVLTF.

Ten or more counts support this clonotype. J is TRBJ1-5 and V is TRBV6-1; D is possibly TRBD1 (6 bases). The CDR3 extends over 14 amino acids. Between the trimmed V and J ends, which lost 2 bases and 6 bases, there was a span of 11 bases. Germline values: CDR1 MNHNS, CDR2 SASEGT. The CDR3 DNA is TGTGCCAGCAGTGAACGGGGGGCGGTTCAGCCCCAGCATTTT. This translates into CASSERGAVQPQHF.

This clonotype has a count of ten or more. The chain combines TRBV19 with TRBJ1-5; 7 positions match TRBD1. The CDR3 loop spans 14 amino acids. Germline values: CDR1 LNHDA, CDR2 SQIVND (reference sequence). After removal of 5 bases from V and 5 bases from J, the junction contained 6 bases not matched to a gene. The chain's CDR3 is CASSPRQGHQPQHF. The CDR3 nucleotides are TGTGCCAGTAGTCCACGACAGGGCCATCAGCCCCAGCATTTT. The full variable domain, its missing parts supplied by reference TRBV19 and TRBJ1-5, is DGGITQSPKYLFRKEGQNVTLSCEQNLNHDAMYWYRQDPGQGLRLIYYSQIVNDFQKGDIAEGYSVSREKKESFPLTVTSAQKNPTAFYLCASSPRQGHQPQHFGDGTRLSIL.

The sample holds many counts of this clonotype. This chain uses TRBV7-8 with TRBJ2-1; 9 bases are a match to TRBD2. Per germline, CDR1 SGHVS and CDR2 FQNEAQ. V shed 0 bases and J 4 bases; nucleotides not matched to a gene: 1. This CDR3 region has 15 residues. The DNA for the CDR3 is TGTGCCAGCAGCTTAGCGGCGGGGGGGTACAATGAGCAGTTCTTC. It is translated as CASSLAAGGYNEQFF.

There are many counts of this clonotype. The rearrangement links TRBV12-3 or TRBV12-4 to TRBJ1-5; D call uncertain. The CDR3 has 15 residues. The germline V and J ends were trimmed by 3 bases and 4 bases, with 13 bases remaining between them. The CDR3 region is CASSLELTSNQPQHF. CDR3 coding DNA: TGTGCCAGCAGTTTGGAACTAACCAGTAATCAGCCCCAGCATTTT.

This clonotype was found many times. CDR3 amino acids: CSVELAGGREQYF. CDR3 DNA sequence: TGCAGCGTTGAACTCGCGGGGGGGCGCGAGCAGTACTTC. The V and J genes are TRBV29-1 and TRBJ2-7, with TRBD2 identical over 9 bases. Germline V gene data show CDR1 as SQVTM and CDR2 as ANQGSEA. The CDR3 loop spans 13 amino acids. V lost 2 bases and J lost 6; bases outside the gene matches: 5.

Ten or more counts support this clonotype. The chain joins TRBV15 to TRBJ2-7, with D unresolved. In germline, CDR1 is LNHNV, CDR2 YYDKDF (reference sequence). V lost 0 bases and J 4 bases, leaving 7 bases between the germline ends. This CDR3 has 13 amino acids. CDR3: CATSRDPGYEQYF. The CDR3 nucleotides read TGTGCCACCAGCAGAGATCCTGGGTACGAGCAGTACTTC. Variable domain in full (rest from reference TRBV15 and TRBJ2-7): DAMVIQNPRYQVTQFGKPVTLSCSQTLNHNVMYWYQQKSSQAPKLLFHYYDKDFNNEADTPDNFQSRRPNTSFCFLDIRSPGLGDTAMYLCATSRDPGYEQYFGPGTRLTVT.

This clonotype was counted ten times or more. The rearrangement links TRBV20-1 to TRBJ1-4; 8 bases are a match to TRBD1. The trim removed 3 bases at V and 8 bases at J, leaving 11 bases unmatched. Germline CDR1 and CDR2: DFQATT and SNEGSKA (reference sequence). The CDR3 consists of 15 residues. Written as DNA, the CDR3 is TGCAGTGCTAGGTCCCCAGGGGGCAGCAGGGAAAAACTGTTTTTT. Amino acid sequence: CSARSPGGSREKLFF.

This clonotype was seen only a few times. One base away lies a much larger clone, so this may be a sequencing read error. J is TRBJ1-4 and V is TRBV4-2, with D unclear. This CDR3 spans 15 amino acids. Germline V CDR1 and CDR2: LGHNA, YNFKEQ. The V end lost 2 bases, the J end lost 5 bases, and 12 bases lay between the germline ends. CDR3 in amino acids: CASSQTLGTNEKLFF. The CDR3 DNA sequence: TGTGCCAGCAGCCAAACTCTGGGCACCAATGAAAAACTGTTTTTT.

This clonotype was seen repeatedly, ten times or more. The chain combines TRBV20-1 with TRBJ1-4; TRBD1 matches at 7 bases. This CDR3 is 15 amino acids long. The J segment lost 4 bases and the V segment lost 3 bases, leaving 8 bases of the junction unmatched. From germline, CDR1 is DFQATT and CDR2 SNEGSKA (reference sequence). CDR3 in DNA: TGCAGTGCTAGCCGACTCCGGGACAGTAATGAAAAACTGTTTTTT. It codes for CSASRLRDSNEKLFF.

This clonotype has ten or more counts. J is TRBJ1-2 and V is TRBV15; the D is unclear. Germline V gene data show CDR1 as LNHNV and CDR2 as YYDKDF (reference sequence). Trimming cost V 5 bases and J 4 bases, with 14 bases left between them. The CDR3 spans 14 residues. The CDR3 coding sequence is TGTGCCACCAGCCCGGCGGCGGTCACCTATGGCTACACCTTC. Translated, it gives CATSPAAVTYGYTF.

This clonotype was picked up many times. The V call is TRBV7-9, the J call TRBJ2-2, with a possible D match to TRBD1 (5 bases). Germline-derived CDR1 and CDR2 are SEHNR and FQNEAQ (reference sequence). Deletions cut 4 bases from V and 2 bases from J, with 8 bases between. There are 14 residues in the CDR3. CDR3 sequence: CASSSGINTGELFF. Written as DNA, the CDR3 is TGTGCCAGCAGCTCAGGGATTAACACCGGGGAGCTGTTTTTT. The whole variable domain, filled in from reference TRBV7-9 and TRBJ2-2, reads DTGVSQNPRHKITKRGQNVTFRCDPISEHNRLYWYRQTLGQGPEFLTYFQNEAQLEKSRLLSDRFSAERPKGSFSTLEIQRTEQGDSAMYLCASSSGINTGELFFGEGSRLTVL.

A word on this clonotype: A much larger clone lies one base from this, so it may be a read error. The J gene is TRBJ1-1, the V gene TRBV7-2, with TRBD1 as a possible D gene (5 bases). V lost 1 base and J 10 bases, leaving 10 bases between the germline ends. CDR1 and CDR2 (germline): SGHTA, FQGNSA. The CDR3 totals 12 residues. In DNA form, the CDR3 reads TGTGCCAGCAGCTTAGTTGAGGGGAGAGCTTTCTTT. Protein product: CASSLVEGRAFF.

This clonotype appeared many times. The chain is built from TRBV9 and TRBJ2-3; D remains ambiguous. Germline CDR1 SGDLS, CDR2 YYNGEE. CDR3 size: 13 residues. The V end was cut by 0 bases, the J end by 2 bases, with 4 bases between. The CDR3, as DNA: TGTGCCAGCAGCGTAGCTAACACAGATACGCAGTATTTT. It encodes CASSVANTDTQYF. Looking up the rest from reference TRBV9 and TRBJ2-3 gives the full variable domain: DSGVTQTPKHLITATGQRVTLRCSPRSGDLSVYWYQQSLDQGLQFLIQYYNGEERAKGNILERFSAQQFPDLHSELNLSSLELGDSALYFCASSVANTDTQYFGPGTRLTVL.

Ten or more counts support this clonotype. The chain has TRBV5-1 and TRBJ2-7; 8 nucleotides match TRBD1. With 4 bases clipped from V and 3 bases from J, the junction kept 9 bases outside the gene matches. CDR3 length: 15 residues. Germline lookup yields CDR1 SGHRS and CDR2 YFSETQ. The CDR3 reads CASSPGQGRSYEQYF. The CDR3 DNA reads as TGCGCCAGCAGCCCTGGACAGGGAAGAAGCTACGAGCAGTACTTC.

The table lists this clonotype with many counts. The gene calls are TRBV6-5 and TRBJ2-7; TRBD1 matches at 9 bases. The CDR3 loop spans 15 amino acids. With 3 bases clipped from V and 4 bases from J, the junction kept 7 bases outside the gene matches. Germline values: CDR1 MNHEY, CDR2 SVGAGI. The CDR3 reads CASSYTRQGVYEQYF. CDR3 DNA: TGTGCCAGCAGTTATACCAGACAGGGGGTGTACGAGCAGTACTTC.

This clonotype was counted ten times or more. The rearrangement uses TRBV2 and TRBJ2-4; D ambiguous. Germline V gene sequence: CDR1 SNHLY, CDR2 FYNNEI. Between the trimmed V and J ends, which lost 6 bases and 14 bases, there was a span of 20 bases. This CDR3 is 13 amino acids long. This chain's CDR3 is CASRNSPSASKYF. The CDR3 DNA reads TGTGCCAGCAGGAACTCCCCCTCCGCGTCTAAGTACTTC.

This clonotype came up many times. One end of the junction fails to match germline, which may point to a read error. The gene calls are TRBV7-9 and TRBJ1-6; D not resolved. This CDR3 comprises 14 residues. Germline CDR1 SEHNR, CDR2 FQNEAQ (reference sequence). In nucleotides, the CDR3 is TGTGCCAGCAGCGCCGGTTACGCGAATTCACCCCTCAACTTT. Translated: CASSAGYANSPLNF.

This clonotype was detected many times. The rearrangement joins TRBV11-2 to TRBJ2-1; 9 bases agree with TRBD1. The CDR3 sequence is 16 residues long. Germline CDR1 is SGHAT and CDR2 is FQNNGV. Trimming removed 5 bases from V and 5 bases from J; junction bases left unmatched: 10. DNA of the CDR3: TGTGCCAGCAGCACTGGACAGGGGCCCTTGGACAATGAGCAGTTCTTC. Residues: CASSTGQGPLDNEQFF.

This clonotype was recorded at least ten times. Compared with germline, one end of the junction differs, possibly owing to a read error. The chain is built from TRBV6-5 and TRBJ2-1; the D is unclear. Germline CDR1 is MNHEY and CDR2 is SVGAGI. This CDR3 has 15 amino acids. The CDR3 sequence: CASSYSWRDTNEQFF. Written as DNA, the CDR3 is TGTGCCAGCAGTTACTCTTGGCGAGATACCAATGAACAGTTCTTC.

At least ten counts were recorded for this clonotype. The chain has TRBV5-1 and TRBJ1-1, with 8 bases fitting TRBD1. The CDR3 runs 15 residues. V trimming: 4 bases; J trimming: 5 bases; junction bases outside the gene matches: 10. Germline lookup yields CDR1 SGHRS and CDR2 YFSETQ. CDR3 nucleotides: TGCGCCAGCAGCCGTGAAGGACAGGGCGGGACTGAAGCTTTCTTT. Protein: CASSREGQGGTEAFF.

The chain combines TRBV27 with TRBJ1-2; the D gene is possibly TRBD1 (6 bases). The CDR3 runs to 14 residues. V lost 4 bases to trimming and J lost 7 bases, with 16 bases between them. CDR1 and CDR2 (germline): MNHEY, SMNVEV (reference sequence). The CDR3 region has the DNA TGTGCCAGCAGTTCCAATACAGGGACGGGTGGCTACACCTTC. Amino acids: CASSSNTGTGGYTF.

Ten or more counts support this clonotype. The rearrangement joins TRBV10-3 to TRBJ1-5; D is undetermined. The CDR3 totals 14 residues. Germline V gene lookup returns CDR1 ENHRY and CDR2 SYGVKD. V was pared by 3 bases and J by 4 bases, with 10 bases between. The CDR3 region is CAISDPERNQPQHF. The CDR3 bases are TGTGCCATCAGTGACCCAGAAAGGAATCAGCCCCAGCATTTT.